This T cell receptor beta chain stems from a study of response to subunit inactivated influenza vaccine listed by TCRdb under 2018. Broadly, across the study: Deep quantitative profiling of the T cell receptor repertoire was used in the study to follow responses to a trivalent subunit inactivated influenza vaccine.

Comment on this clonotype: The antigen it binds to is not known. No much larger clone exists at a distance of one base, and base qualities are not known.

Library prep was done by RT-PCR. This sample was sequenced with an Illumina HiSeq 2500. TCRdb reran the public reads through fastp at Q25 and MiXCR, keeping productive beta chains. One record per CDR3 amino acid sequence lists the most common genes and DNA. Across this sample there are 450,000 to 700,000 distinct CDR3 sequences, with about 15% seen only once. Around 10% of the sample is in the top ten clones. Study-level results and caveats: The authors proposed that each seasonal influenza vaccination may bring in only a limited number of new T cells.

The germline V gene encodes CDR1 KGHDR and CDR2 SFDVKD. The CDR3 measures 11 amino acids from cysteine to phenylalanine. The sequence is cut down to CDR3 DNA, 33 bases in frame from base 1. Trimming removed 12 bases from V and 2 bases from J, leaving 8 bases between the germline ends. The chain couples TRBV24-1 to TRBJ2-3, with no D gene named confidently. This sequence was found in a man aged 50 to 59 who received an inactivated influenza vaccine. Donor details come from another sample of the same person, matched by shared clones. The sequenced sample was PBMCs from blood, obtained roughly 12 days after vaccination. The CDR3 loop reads CAPSPTDTQYF. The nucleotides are TGTGCCCCTTCGCCCACAGATACGCAGTATTTT.